These T cell receptor beta chains were read from a single sample in a study of blood T cell repertoires in COVID-19. The protocol was immunoSEQ multiplex PCR, while the TCRdb copy is restricted to in-frame clones and leaves out a portion. The repertoire holds just over 15,000 clones, 80% to 85% seen once, with about 8.9% in the top ten. The sample was peripheral blood. All receptors derive from a human donor in a cohort sampled during active COVID-19. Both conserved end residues are part of each CDR3. Fields, in order: clone size, CDR3 length, V gene, J gene, D gene, CDR3 protein, CDR3 DNA. A D gene is named only where the DNA matches it firmly. Clone sizes are given selectively: once, few, many, or a class where the clone is expanded.

>NA|14|TRBV18|TRBJ2-1|NA
CASSPSPGNNEQFF
TGTGCCAGCTCACCAAGTCCAGGAAACAATGAGCAGTTCTTC
>few|16|TRBV5-1|TRBJ2-5|TRBD1
CASSSGTGGYQETQYF
TGCGCCAGCAGCTCCGGGACAGGGGGCTACCAAGAGACCCAGTACTTC
>NA|15|TRBV5-1|TRBJ1-2|TRBD1
CASSLGNRGLDGYTF
TGCGCCAGCAGCCTTGGGAACAGGGGGCTGGATGGCTACACCTTC
>NA|13|TRBV30|TRBJ2-2|NA
CAWSPRPGGELFF
TGTGCCTGGAGTCCGAGGCCTGGGGGGGAGCTGTTTTTT
>NA|13|TRBV6-6|TRBJ2-7|TRBD2
CASSYPGGYEQYF
TGTGCCAGCAGTTACCCGGGGGGCTACGAGCAGTACTTC
>few|14|TRBV5-1|TRBJ2-3|NA
CATRPSQGTDTQYF
TGCGCCACCAGACCGTCCCAGGGCACAGATACGCAGTATTTT
>NA|14|TRBV5-1|TRBJ2-5|TRBD2
CASRERGGLETQYF
TGCGCCAGCAGGGAGCGGGGGGGCTTAGAGACCCAGTACTTC
>few|14|TRBV19|TRBJ1-1|NA
CASSISEGTTEAFF
TGTGCCAGTAGTATAAGTGAGGGGACAACTGAAGCTTTCTTT
>NA|16|TRBV11-2|TRBJ2-5|NA
CASSLVSLRGQETQYF
TGTGCCAGCAGCTTAGTCTCGCTGCGGGGCCAAGAGACCCAGTACTTC
>once|15|TRBV5-1|TRBJ2-1|NA
CASSLPRGQYNEQFF
TGCGCCAGCAGCTTGCCGCGGGGCCAATACAATGAGCAGTTCTTC
>NA|16|TRBV7-8|TRBJ2-5|TRBD2
CASSSQTSGSAETQYF
TGTGCCAGCAGCTCGCAGACTAGCGGGAGTGCAGAGACCCAGTACTTC
>NA|13|TRBV7-9|TRBJ2-7|TRBD1
CASREGAKGEQYF
TGTGCCAGCAGAGAGGGGGCGAAGGGCGAGCAGTACTTC
>NA|16|TRBV10-3|TRBJ2-2|TRBD2
CAISASGGANTGELFF
TGTGCCATCAGTGCTAGCGGGGGCGCGAACACCGGGGAGCTGTTTTTT
>NA|13|TRBV30|TRBJ1-2|TRBD1
CAWSFGQESGYTF
TGTGCCTGGAGTTTCGGACAGGAGTCTGGCTACACCTTC
>few|14|TRBV21-1|TRBJ1-1|NA
CASSKAEGNTEAFF
TGTGCCAGCAGCAAAGCGGAGGGGAACACTGAAGCTTTCTTT
>NA|17|TRBV10-3|TRBJ1-2|NA
CAIKRPKHEQGAYGYTF
TGTGCCATCAAAAGACCAAAACATGAACAGGGCGCATATGGCTACACCTTC
>NA|21|TRBV12-5|TRBJ2-7|TRBD2
CASGLVLRSGTSGRRGREQYF
TGTGCTAGTGGTTTGGTCCTCCGGTCCGGGACTAGCGGGAGGCGAGGTCGGGAGCAGTACTTC
>NA|12|TRBV6-6|TRBJ2-7|NA
CASSGNPYEQYF
TGTGCCAGCTCGGGGAATCCCTACGAGCAGTACTTC
>once|15|TRBV4-3|TRBJ2-1|TRBD2
CASSRAVNLAGEQFF
TGCGCCAGCAGCCGGGCCGTAAACCTAGCGGGGGAGCAGTTCTTC
>NA|15|TRBV28|TRBJ2-3|TRBD1
CASSSRQGVTDTQYF
TGTGCCAGCAGTTCCCGACAGGGAGTAACAGATACGCAGTATTTT
>NA|19|TRBV6-1|TRBJ2-3|TRBD2
CASSEMVLAGGIGEDTQYF
TGTGCCAGCAGTGAAATGGTATTAGCGGGGGGGATTGGTGAAGATACGCAGTATTTT
>NA|15|TRBV3-1/TRBV3-2|TRBJ1-2|NA
CASSQGGGASYGYTF
TGTGCCAGCAGCCAAGGTGGGGGGGCGTCCTATGGCTACACCTTC
>once|16|TRBV7-3|TRBJ2-3|TRBD2
CASSDAAGGLRDTQYF
TGTGCCAGCAGTGACGCCGCGGGAGGGCTGAGAGATACGCAGTATTTT
>NA|14|TRBV2|TRBJ1-2|TRBD1
CASRGYDRGRGYTF
TGTGCCAGCAGGGGGTACGACAGGGGGCGCGGCTACACCTTC
>once|12|TRBV11-3|TRBJ2-7|NA
CASSLNEASQYF
TGTGCCAGCAGCTTAAATGAGGCATCCCAGTACTTC
>NA|17|TRBV5-5|TRBJ1-2|TRBD1
CASSREPQGPGNYGYTF
TGTGCCAGCAGCCGAGAACCACAGGGGCCGGGGAACTATGGCTACACCTTC